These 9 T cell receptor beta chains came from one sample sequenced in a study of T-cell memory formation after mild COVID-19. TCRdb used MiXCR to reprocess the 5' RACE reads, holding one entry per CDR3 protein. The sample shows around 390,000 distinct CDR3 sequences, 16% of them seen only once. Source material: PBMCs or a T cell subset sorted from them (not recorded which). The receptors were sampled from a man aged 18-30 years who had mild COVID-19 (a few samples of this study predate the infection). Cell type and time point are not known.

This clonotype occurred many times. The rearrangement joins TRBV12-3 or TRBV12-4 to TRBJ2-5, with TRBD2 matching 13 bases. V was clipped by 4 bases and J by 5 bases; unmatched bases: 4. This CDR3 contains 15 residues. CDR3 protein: CASSSGLAGLETQYF. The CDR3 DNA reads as TGTGCCAGCAGTTCGGGACTAGCGGGGTTGGAGACCCAGTACTTC.

The CDR3 loop is CATKKGASPLHF. The CDR3 DNA follows: TGTGCCACCAAGAAGGGGGCTTCACCCCTCCACTTT. This sequence joins TRBV7-2 and TRBJ1-6; 7 bases fit TRBD1. Looked up from germline, CDR1 is SGHTA and CDR2 is FQGNSA. J was trimmed by 9 bases and V by 10 bases; bases with no gene match: 6. The CDR3 covers 12 residues.

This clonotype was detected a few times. CDR3 nucleotide sequence: TGTGCCAGCTCACGGAGGGACAGGGAGGTCTACACCTTC. This encodes CASSRRDREVYTF. V usage is TRBV18 and J usage is TRBJ1-2; 9 nucleotides match TRBD1. The junction had 7 bases not matched to a gene; V was cut back by 4 bases and J by 10 bases. This CDR3 is built from 13 residues. Germline V gene sequence: CDR1 KGHSH, CDR2 LQKENI.

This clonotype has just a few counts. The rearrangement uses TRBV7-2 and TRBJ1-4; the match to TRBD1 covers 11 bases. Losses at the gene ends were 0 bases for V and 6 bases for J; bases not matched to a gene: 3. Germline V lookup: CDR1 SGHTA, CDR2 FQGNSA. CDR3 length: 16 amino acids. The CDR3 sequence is CASSLAPGQGDEKLFF. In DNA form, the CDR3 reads TGTGCCAGCAGCTTAGCGCCGGGACAGGGGGATGAAAAACTGTTTTTT.

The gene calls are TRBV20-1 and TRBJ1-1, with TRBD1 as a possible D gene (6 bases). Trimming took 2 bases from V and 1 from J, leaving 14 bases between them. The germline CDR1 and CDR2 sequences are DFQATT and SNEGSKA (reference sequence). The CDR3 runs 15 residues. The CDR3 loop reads CSARRGQGRNTEAFF. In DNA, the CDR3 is TGCAGTGCTAGACGCGGCCAGGGGAGGAACACTGAAGCTTTCTTT.

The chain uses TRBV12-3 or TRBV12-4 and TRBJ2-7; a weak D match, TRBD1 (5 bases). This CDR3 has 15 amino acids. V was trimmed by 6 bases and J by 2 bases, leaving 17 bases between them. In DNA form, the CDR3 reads TGTGCCAGCAGCAAGCCCCGCACAGGAGCCTACGAGCAGTACTTC. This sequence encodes CASSKPRTGAYEQYF.

This chain's CDR3 is CASSSWTSEETQYF. CDR3 in DNA: TGTGCCAGCAGTTCTTGGACTAGCGAAGAGACCCAGTACTTC. The V gene is TRBV12-3 or TRBV12-4, the J gene TRBJ2-5, with 9 bases matching TRBD2. V lost 4 bases and J lost 3; bases outside the gene matches: 3. The CDR3 covers 14 residues.

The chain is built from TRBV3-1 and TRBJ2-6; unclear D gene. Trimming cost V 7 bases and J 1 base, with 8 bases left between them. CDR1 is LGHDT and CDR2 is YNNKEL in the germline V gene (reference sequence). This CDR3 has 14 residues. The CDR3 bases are TGTGCCAGCACCAGTGCGTCTGGGGCCAACGTCCTGACTTTC. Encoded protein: CASTSASGANVLTF. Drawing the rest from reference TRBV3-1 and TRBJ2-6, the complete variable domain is DTAVSQTPKYLVTQMGNDKSIKCEQNLGHDTMYWYKQDSKKFLKIMFSYNNKELIINETVPNRFSPKSPDKAHLNLHINSLELGDSAVYFCASTSASGANVLTFGAGSRLTVL.

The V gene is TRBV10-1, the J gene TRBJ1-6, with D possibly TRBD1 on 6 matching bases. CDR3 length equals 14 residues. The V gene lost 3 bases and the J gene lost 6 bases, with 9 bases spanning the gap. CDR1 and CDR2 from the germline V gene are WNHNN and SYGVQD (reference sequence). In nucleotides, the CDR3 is TGCGCCAGCAGTGATAACAGGGCTAATTCACCCCTCCACTTT. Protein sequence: CASSDNRANSPLHF.